This T cell receptor beta chain was recovered during a study of cytomegalovirus exposure and HLA in healthy donors. For this clone: Its antigen remains unidentified.

Germline V CDR1 and CDR2: MNHEY, SMNVEV (reference sequence). The V and J ends lost 2 bases and 2 bases, in that order; junction bases with no gene match: 10. This CDR3 has 18 amino acids. Study-wide points: It was reportedly the case that the classifier diagnosed cytomegalovirus status with high specificity and sensitivity.

Clones were sequenced by immunoSEQ multiplex PCR, and TCRdb holds only the in-frame ones, with some missing. Found here are about 220,000 clones, around nine tenths of them singletons; the top ten hold approximately 0.99%. The sample was PBMCs. This chain joins TRBV27 and TRBJ2-2; 8 bases match TRBD1. This clonotype was obtained from a woman younger than 35 in good health and CMV-seronegative. CDR3 amino acids: CASSLVLGQGANTGELFF. The CDR3 coding sequence is TGTGCCAGCAGTTTAGTCTTAGGACAGGGAGCTAACACCGGGGAGCTGTTTTTT.